These 3 T cell receptor beta chains came from one sample sequenced in a study of Tregs in tolerant kidney transplant recipients. This table comes from immunoSEQ multiplex PCR, and its TCRdb copy is limited to in-frame clones, with some not included. The profile shows about 110,000 clones, around 91% of them singletons. The source material was CD4+ T cells from blood, sampled before the transplant. These receptors came from a human donor who received a combined kidney and bone marrow transplant.

The chain's CDR3 is CASSLAGLGNTIYF. The CDR3 DNA follows: TGCGCCAGCAGCTTGGCAGGTCTTGGAAACACCATATATTTT. The chain uses TRBV5-1 and TRBJ1-3; D not certain. Germline CDR1 reads SGHRS; CDR2 reads YFSETQ. The CDR3 is 14 residues long. V lost 0 bases to trimming and J lost 3 bases, with 7 bases between them. Filled out from reference TRBV5-1 and TRBJ1-3, the complete variable domain reads KAGVTQTPRYLIKTRGQQVTLSCSPISGHRSVSWYQQTPGQGLQFLFEYFSETQRNKGNFPGRFSGRQFSNSRSEMNVSTLELGDSALYLCASSLAGLGNTIYFGEGSWLTVV.

V usage is TRBV7-2 and J usage is TRBJ2-7; TRBD2 matches at 12 bases. CDR3 length equals 15 residues. With 5 bases clipped from V and 2 bases from J, the junction kept 4 bases outside the gene matches. The germline CDR1 and CDR2 sequences are SGHTA and FQGNSA. The CDR3 reads CASSPRLAGAYEQYF. In nucleotides, the CDR3 is TGTGCCAGCAGCCCCCGACTAGCGGGGGCCTACGAGCAGTACTTC.

This chain connects TRBV5-1 to TRBJ2-6; TRBD2 is a possible D gene (5 bases). The CDR3 consists of 14 residues. Germline assignment: CDR1 SGHRS and CDR2 YFSETQ. Trimming took 5 bases from V and 3 from J, leaving 9 bases between them. CDR3: CASSLGSGANVLTF. In DNA form, the CDR3 reads TGCGCCAGCAGTCTGGGGAGTGGGGCCAACGTCCTGACTTTC.